This T cell receptor (beta chain) is from a study of cytotoxic CD8 clonotypes in ibrutinib-treated CLL. Libraries were prepared by immunoSEQ multiplex PCR; TCRdb keeps only in-frame clonotypes and omits some of them. Here the sample spans about 130,000 clones, 70% to 90% being singletons. CDR1 is MDHEN, CDR2 SYDVKM, per germline. Trimming stripped 6 bases from V and 2 bases from J, with 17 bases between. This CDR3 comprises 16 residues. V and J are TRBV28 and TRBJ1-5; tentative D call: TRBD1 (6 bases). The sample was PBMCs, taken after 24 months of ibrutinib treatment. The TCR originated in a human donor with chronic lymphocytic leukemia. This CDR3 reads CASRPGGGAGNQPQHF. DNA of the CDR3: TGTGCCAGCAGACCCGGCGGGGGGGCGGGCAATCAGCCCCAGCATTTT.